This TCR beta chain was observed in a study of CD8 T cells in Susac syndrome. Findings of the study overall: As the study acknowledged, the number of individuals in its TCR sequencing and HLA analysis was relatively small.

It was with random hexamers that roughly 0.45 to 1 ug RNA was reverse transcribed. Coverage of TCR beta CDR3 amplification by immunoSEQ multiplex PCR extended to 54 Vbeta and 13 Jbeta. TCRdb re-called the immunoSEQ multiplex PCR reads through MiXCR, storing one row per CDR3 protein. The sample consists of roughly 190,000 distinct CDR3 sequences, 85% to 95% of them appearing once. From blood CD8+ and CD4+ T cells, the TCR beta chain was sequenced. Negative isolation yielded CD4+ and CD8+ T cells, and FACS enriched TEMRA cells. Between the trimmed V and J ends, which lost 0 bases and 1 base, there was a span of 7 bases. CDR3 length equals 14 residues. Per the germline V gene, CDR1 is SGHRS and CDR2 is YFSETQ. As concerns this clonotype: The antigen remains unidentified.

This receptor was identified in a human donor in good health. Sequenced material: CD4+ T cells from PBMCs. The chain recombines TRBV5-1 with TRBJ1-1; D is unclear. CDR3 amino acids: CASSLAGRNTEAFF. CDR3 coding DNA: TGCGCCAGCAGCTTGGCCGGCCGGAACACTGAAGCTTTCTTT.